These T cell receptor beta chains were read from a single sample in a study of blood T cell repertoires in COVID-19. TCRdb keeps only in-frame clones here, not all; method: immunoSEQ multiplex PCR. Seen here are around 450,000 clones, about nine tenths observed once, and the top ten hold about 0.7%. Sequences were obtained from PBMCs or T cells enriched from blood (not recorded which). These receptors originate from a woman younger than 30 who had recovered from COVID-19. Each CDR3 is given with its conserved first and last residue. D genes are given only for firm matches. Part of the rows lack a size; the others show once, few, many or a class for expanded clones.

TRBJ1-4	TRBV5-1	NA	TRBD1	TGCGCCAGCAGCTTACAGGGGGCAACTAATGAAAAACTGTTTTTT	CASSLQGATNEKLFF
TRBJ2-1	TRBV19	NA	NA	TGTGCCAGTAGTTTATCGCCTAAAACCTCCTACAATGAGCAGTTCTTC	CASSLSPKTSYNEQFF
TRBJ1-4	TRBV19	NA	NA	TGTGCCACCCGGTTCCAGGGAGGGGAAAAACTGTTTTTT	CATRFQGGEKLFF
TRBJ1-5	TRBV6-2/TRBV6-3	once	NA	TGTGCCAGCAGTTACTCGAGATTGTCGAATCAGCCCCAGCATTTT	CASSYSRLSNQPQHF
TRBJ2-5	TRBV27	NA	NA	TGTGCCAGCAGTTTATCTAGCGCCCAAGAGACCCAGTACTTC	CASSLSSAQETQYF
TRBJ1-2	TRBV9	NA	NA	TGTGCCAGCAGCAGCAGGGGTCACTACACCTTC	CASSSRGHYTF
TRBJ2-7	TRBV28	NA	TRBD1	TGTGCCAGCACTCCGGGACAGGGGGCTTACGAGCAGTACTTC	CASTPGQGAYEQYF
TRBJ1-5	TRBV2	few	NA	TGTGCCAGCCGCGGTGGGCTGATTGAGGGTCAGCCCCAGCATTTT	CASRGGLIEGQPQHF
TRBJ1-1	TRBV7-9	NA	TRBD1	TGTGCCAGCAGCTCGAGCGGCCGACAGGGAGGCACTGAAGCTTTCTTT	CASSSSGRQGGTEAFF
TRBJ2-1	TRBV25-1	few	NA	TGTGCCAGCAGTGATCCCCGCTCCTACAATGAGCAGTTCTTC	CASSDPRSYNEQFF
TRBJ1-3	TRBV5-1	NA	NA	TGCGCCAGCAGCTTGGATATGGCCCTTCGCTCTGGAAACACCATATATTTT	CASSLDMALRSGNTIYF
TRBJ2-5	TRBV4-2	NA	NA	TGTGCCAGCAGCCAAGAGGCTAGTGCCCAAGGGGGAGAGACCCAGTACTTC	CASSQEASAQGGETQYF
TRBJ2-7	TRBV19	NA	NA	TGTGCCAGTAGTATAACGGGTAGCAATATCTACGAGCAGTACTTC	CASSITGSNIYEQYF
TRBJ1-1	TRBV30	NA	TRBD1	TGTGCCTGGAGTGTACAGTGGACAGGGGAAACTGAAGCTTTCTTT	CAWSVQWTGETEAFF
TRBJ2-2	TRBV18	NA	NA	TGTGCCAGCTCTCCGACGGCAGCGATCACCGGGGAGCTGTTTTTT	CASSPTAAITGELFF
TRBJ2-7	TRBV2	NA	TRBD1	TGTGCCAGCAGCCGAAGTAAAACAGGGGGCGGGGAGCAGTACTTC	CASSRSKTGGGEQYF
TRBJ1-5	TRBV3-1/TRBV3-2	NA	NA	TGTGCCAGCAGCCAAGGTACAGGCAATCAGCCCCAGCATTTT	CASSQGTGNQPQHF
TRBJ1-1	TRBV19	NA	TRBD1	TGTGCCACCGCCGGGACAGGGGTTTTGAACACTGAAGCTTTCTTT	CATAGTGVLNTEAFF
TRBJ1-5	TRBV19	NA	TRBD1	TGTGCCAGTAGTATTGCAGGGGGCAGCAATCAGCCCCAGCATTTT	CASSIAGGSNQPQHF
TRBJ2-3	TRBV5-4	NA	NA	TGTGCCAGCAGCTTCAGCGGTGTCACAGATACGCAGTATTTT	CASSFSGVTDTQYF
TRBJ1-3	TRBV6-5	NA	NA	TGTGCCAGCAGTTACGGGCCGAGCTCTGGAAACACCATATATTTT	CASSYGPSSGNTIYF
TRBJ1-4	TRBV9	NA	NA	TGTGCCAGCAGCGTAGAAGGCACGGGAAACAATGAAAAACTGTTTTTT	CASSVEGTGNNEKLFF
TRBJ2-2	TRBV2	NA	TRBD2	TGTGCCAGCAGCAGACTAGCGGGGGGTAGTACCGGGGAGCTGTTTTTT	CASSRLAGGSTGELFF
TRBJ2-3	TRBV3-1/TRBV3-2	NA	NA	TGTGCCAGCAGCCAAGGGCCGGGACTGAGCCGCACAGATACGCAGTATTTT	CASSQGPGLSRTDTQYF
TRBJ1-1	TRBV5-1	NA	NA	TGCGCCAGCAGCTTGGAATCGAGCCCCGACACTGAAGCTTTCTTT	CASSLESSPDTEAFF
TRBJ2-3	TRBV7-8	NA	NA	TGTGCCAGCAGCCCCTCGGAGCTAAGCACAGATACGCAGTATTTT	CASSPSELSTDTQYF
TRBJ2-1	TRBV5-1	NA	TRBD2	TGCGCCAGCAGCTCTCCTAGGGGCAGACTAGCGGGGGATCACAATGAGCAGTTCTTC	CASSSPRGRLAGDHNEQFF
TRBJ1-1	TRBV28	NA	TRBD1	TGTGCCAGCAGTCAAGGGGGCGGGAACACTGAAGCTTTCTTT	CASSQGGGNTEAFF
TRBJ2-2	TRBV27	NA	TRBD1	TGTGCCAGCAGTTCCCAGACAGGGGGATTGAACACCGGGGAGCTGTTTTTT	CASSSQTGGLNTGELFF
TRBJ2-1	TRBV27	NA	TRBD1	TGTGCCAGCAGTTTAAGTCTGGACAGGGACAATGAGCAGTTCTTC	CASSLSLDRDNEQFF
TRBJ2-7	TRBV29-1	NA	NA	TGCAGCGGACCCCGAGACTACCTCTACGAGCAGTACTTC	CSGPRDYLYEQYF
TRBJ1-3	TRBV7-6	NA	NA	TGTGCCAGCAGCCCTAGGGGTGAAGGAAACACCATATATTTT	CASSPRGEGNTIYF
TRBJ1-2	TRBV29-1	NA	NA	TGCAGCGGGGGAAACGCGGATGGCTACACCTTC	CSGGNADGYTF
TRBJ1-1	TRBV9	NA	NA	TGTGCCAGCAGCGCGGGACACACGAACACTGAAGCTTTCTTT	CASSAGHTNTEAFF
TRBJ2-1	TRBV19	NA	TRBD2	TGTGCCAGTGGGAAGGCCCCGGGGGGGCCAGGCAATGAGCAGTTCTTC	CASGKAPGGPGNEQFF
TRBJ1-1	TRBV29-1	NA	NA	TGCAGCGTTGAAGTAGTAACTGAAGCTTTCTTT	CSVEVVTEAFF
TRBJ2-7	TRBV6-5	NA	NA	TGTGCCAGCGGACAGATGAACTACGAGCAGTACTTC	CASGQMNYEQYF
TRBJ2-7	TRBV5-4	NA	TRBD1	TGTGCCAGCAGCTTGGCCGGGACAGGGGGCGCAGGGCAGTACTTC	CASSLAGTGGAGQYF
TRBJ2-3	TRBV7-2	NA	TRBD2	TGTGCCAGCAGCCCCGCTGCGACTAGCACTATGGGGGATACGCAGTATTTT	CASSPAATSTMGDTQYF
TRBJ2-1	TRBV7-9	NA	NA	TGTGCCAGCAGCTTCGGGATCCCCAATTTCCCCGAGGAGCAGTTCTTC	CASSFGIPNFPEEQFF
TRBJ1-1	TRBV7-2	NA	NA	TGTGCCAGCAGCCCATGGCAGATGAACACTGAAGCTTTCTTT	CASSPWQMNTEAFF
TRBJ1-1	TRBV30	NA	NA	TGTGCCTGGAGGCGCGGGGGCACTGAAGCTTTCTTT	CAWRRGGTEAFF
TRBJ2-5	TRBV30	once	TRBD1	TGTGCCTTGGCCCGACAGGGGGTGGGAGAGACCCAGTACTTC	CALARQGVGETQYF
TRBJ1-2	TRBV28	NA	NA	TGTGCCAGCATAGGCGGGGCGGCGAACTATGGCTACACCTTC	CASIGGAANYGYTF
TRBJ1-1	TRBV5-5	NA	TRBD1	TGTGCCAGCAGCTTGCAGGGGGCAGGAACTGAAGCTTTCTTT	CASSLQGAGTEAFF